Listed below are T cell receptor beta chains from one sample, sequenced in a study of blood T cell repertoires in COVID-19. Here immunoSEQ multiplex PCR was the method, and the copy in TCRdb shows in-frame clones only, minus some. The table includes about 140,000 clones, roughly four fifths detected once. Source material: peripheral blood. Receptors were obtained from a woman aged 55-70 years with acute or convalescent COVID-19. Each CDR3 is given with its conserved first and last residue. Fields, in order: D gene, V gene, J gene, clone size, CDR3 protein, CDR3 DNA. The D gene is left open where the match is weak. Some rows mark clone size as missing; the rest say once, few, many or name a class of expanded clone.

D: .; V: TRBV6-2/TRBV6-3; J: TRBJ2-3; size: .; CDR3: CASSSVSGSSTDTQYF; DNA: TGTGCCAGCAGTTCGGTTTCGGGAAGTAGCACAGATACGCAGTATTTT
D: TRBD1; V: TRBV7-9; J: TRBJ1-6; size: .; CDR3: CASSFGTENSPLHF; DNA: TGTGCCAGCAGCTTCGGGACAGAAAATTCACCCCTCCACTTT
D: TRBD1; V: TRBV18; J: TRBJ2-3; size: once; CDR3: CASSKTGLKADTQYF; DNA: TGTGCCAGCTCCAAGACAGGGTTGAAGGCAGATACGCAGTATTTT
D: TRBD1; V: TRBV18; J: TRBJ2-2; size: once; CDR3: CASSPPRQGWRTGELFF; DNA: TGTGCCAGCTCACCCCCAAGACAGGGTTGGAGAACCGGGGAGCTGTTTTTT
D: .; V: TRBV28; J: TRBJ2-7; size: .; CDR3: CASSSHSSYEQYF; DNA: TGTGCCAGCAGTTCGCATAGCTCCTACGAGCAGTACTTC
D: .; V: TRBV6-2/TRBV6-3; J: TRBJ2-5; size: .; CDR3: CASSDYWETQYF; DNA: TGTGCCAGCAGCGACTACTGGGAGACCCAGTACTTC
D: .; V: TRBV19; J: TRBJ1-4; size: once; CDR3: CASSVATNEKLFF; DNA: TGTGCCAGTAGCGTTGCAACTAATGAAAAACTGTTTTTT
D: TRBD2; V: TRBV5-5; J: TRBJ2-2; size: once; CDR3: CASSLWEGRTGELFF; DNA: TGTGCCAGCAGCTTGTGGGAGGGGAGGACCGGGGAGCTGTTTTTT
D: TRBD2; V: TRBV24-1; J: TRBJ2-1; size: .; CDR3: CATTSSGTSGLNEQFF; DNA: TGTGCCACCACTAGCTCTGGGACTAGCGGCCTCAATGAGCAGTTCTTC
D: .; V: TRBV4-2; J: TRBJ2-5; size: .; CDR3: CASGEVGRVGETQYF; DNA: TGTGCCAGCGGCGAAGTCGGCAGGGTCGGAGAGACCCAGTACTTC
D: .; V: TRBV9; J: TRBJ2-7; size: .; CDR3: CASSVTSRAYEQYF; DNA: TGTGCCAGCAGCGTAACTTCTCGGGCCTACGAGCAGTACTTC
D: TRBD2; V: TRBV5-1; J: TRBJ2-3; size: .; CDR3: CASSSQLADTQYF; DNA: TGCGCCAGCAGCTCCCAACTAGCGGATACGCAGTATTTT
D: .; V: TRBV24-1; J: TRBJ2-2; size: .; CDR3: CATSGTDRSGELFF; DNA: TGTGCCACCAGTGGCACTGACAGATCCGGGGAGCTGTTTTTT
D: TRBD1; V: TRBV5-4; J: TRBJ2-4; size: .; CDR3: CASSVQGPGKNIQYF; DNA: TGTGCCAGCAGCGTACAGGGGCCGGGCAAAAACATTCAGTACTTC
D: TRBD2; V: TRBV2; J: TRBJ2-3; size: .; CDR3: CASKLAGGSSDTQYF; DNA: TGTGCCAGCAAATTAGCGGGAGGTAGTTCGGATACGCAGTATTTT
D: TRBD1; V: TRBV5-1; J: TRBJ1-4; size: few; CDR3: CASSLAGQPNEKLFF; DNA: TGCGCCAGCAGCTTGGCGGGACAGCCTAATGAAAAACTGTTTTTT
D: .; V: TRBV28; J: TRBJ2-1; size: .; CDR3: CASSLGGFDEQFF; DNA: TGTGCCAGCAGTTTAGGAGGTTTCGATGAGCAGTTCTTC
D: TRBD1; V: TRBV27; J: TRBJ2-1; size: .; CDR3: CASSRGQGSYNEQFF; DNA: TGTGCCAGCAGTCGTGGACAGGGATCCTACAATGAGCAGTTCTTC
D: .; V: TRBV28; J: TRBJ2-1; size: .; CDR3: CASSSLLYEQFF; DNA: TGTGCCAGCAGTTCCCTTTTGTATGAGCAGTTCTTC
D: TRBD2; V: TRBV11-3; J: TRBJ2-1; size: .; CDR3: CASSRDSGGSYNEQFF; DNA: TGTGCCAGCAGCCGGGATAGCGGGGGCTCCTACAATGAGCAGTTCTTC
D: .; V: TRBV7-3; J: TRBJ2-1; size: .; CDR3: CARALGGTYNEQFF; DNA: TGTGCCAGGGCGCTCGGCGGTACCTACAATGAGCAGTTCTTC
D: TRBD2; V: TRBV3-1/TRBV3-2; J: TRBJ2-4; size: .; CDR3: CASSQEGGGRAGRNIQYF; DNA: TGTGCCAGCAGCCAAGAAGGAGGCGGGAGGGCGGGAAGGAACATTCAGTACTTC
D: .; V: TRBV1; J: TRBJ2-3; size: .; CDR3: CTSSQDLDGTDTQYF; DNA: TGCACCAGCAGCCAAGATCTAGATGGCACAGATACGCAGTATTTT
D: .; V: TRBV7-9; J: TRBJ1-1; size: .; CDR3: CASRPGQLNTEAFF; DNA: TGTGCCAGCAGACCGGGACAATTGAACACTGAAGCTTTCTTT
D: .; V: TRBV4-1; J: TRBJ2-1; size: few; CDR3: CASSQDYTGRGEQFF; DNA: TGCGCCAGCAGCCAAGATTATACTGGGCGGGGTGAGCAGTTCTTC
D: .; V: TRBV5-8; J: TRBJ1-6; size: .; CDR3: CASKGISPLHF; DNA: TGTGCCAGCAAGGGGATTTCACCCCTCCACTTT
D: .; V: TRBV28; J: TRBJ2-1; size: .; CDR3: CASSREPAGDEQFF; DNA: TGTGCCAGCAGTCGGGAGCCCGCGGGCGATGAGCAGTTCTTC
D: TRBD2; V: TRBV10-1; J: TRBJ2-1; size: .; CDR3: CASSEASGRKQFF; DNA: TGCGCCAGCAGTGAGGCTAGCGGGAGAAAGCAGTTCTTC
D: .; V: TRBV28; J: TRBJ1-2; size: .; CDR3: CASSQPALVGYTF; DNA: TGTGCCAGCAGCCAACCTGCTTTAGTTGGCTACACCTTC
D: .; V: TRBV18; J: TRBJ2-1; size: .; CDR3: CASSPSSADSGEQFF; DNA: TGTGCCAGCTCACCATCCTCAGCCGACTCAGGGGAGCAGTTCTTC
D: .; V: TRBV3-1/TRBV3-2; J: TRBJ2-1; size: .; CDR3: CASSQDVARGVNEQFF; DNA: TGTGCCAGCAGCCAAGATGTAGCCAGGGGAGTGAATGAGCAGTTCTTC
D: .; V: TRBV6-5; J: TRBJ1-2; size: .; CDR3: CASSAEAKLPGYTF; DNA: TGTGCCAGCAGCGCCGAGGCCAAACTTCCCGGCTACACCTTC
D: .; V: TRBV6-5; J: TRBJ1-1; size: few; CDR3: CASRLSGMGYTEAFF; DNA: TGTGCCAGCAGGCTATCAGGGATGGGGTACACTGAAGCTTTCTTT
D: .; V: TRBV7-9; J: TRBJ1-2; size: .; CDR3: CASSLGAGDYGYTF; DNA: TGTGCCAGCAGCTTAGGGGCAGGGGACTATGGCTACACCTTC
D: TRBD1; V: TRBV4-2; J: TRBJ1-6; size: few; CDR3: CASSQPGQGAGRRGSPLHF; DNA: TGTGCCAGCAGCCAACCGGGACAGGGGGCCGGTCGGCGTGGTTCACCCCTCCACTTT
D: TRBD1; V: TRBV7-3; J: TRBJ2-1; size: .; CDR3: CASSHRDRGDEQFF; DNA: TGTGCCAGCAGCCATCGGGACAGGGGCGATGAGCAGTTCTTC
D: TRBD1; V: TRBV24-1; J: TRBJ1-2; size: .; CDR3: CATSDPKQGNYGYTF; DNA: TGTGCCACCAGTGATCCAAAACAGGGGAACTATGGCTACACCTTC
D: TRBD1; V: TRBV19; J: TRBJ1-1; size: .; CDR3: CASSVGTGEAFF; DNA: TGTGCCAGTAGTGTGGGGACAGGTGAAGCTTTCTTT
D: .; V: TRBV7-3; J: TRBJ2-3; size: .; CDR3: CASSLIDGAADTQYF; DNA: TGTGCCAGCAGCTTAATAGATGGAGCGGCAGATACGCAGTATTTT
D: TRBD1; V: TRBV7-8; J: TRBJ2-3; size: .; CDR3: CASRMTGGRTDTQYF; DNA: TGTGCCAGCAGAATGACAGGGGGCCGTACAGATACGCAGTATTTT
D: TRBD1; V: TRBV6-5; J: TRBJ1-1; size: .; CDR3: CASSIGQVNTEAFF; DNA: TGTGCCAGCAGTATCGGACAGGTAAACACTGAAGCTTTCTTT
D: .; V: TRBV7-9; J: TRBJ2-3; size: .; CDR3: CASSLISGAQGSDTQYF; DNA: TGTGCCAGCAGCTTAATCTCGGGTGCACAGGGATCAGATACGCAGTATTTT
D: TRBD1; V: TRBV25-1; J: TRBJ1-3; size: .; CDR3: CASTKTGPPGGTIYF; DNA: TGTGCCAGCACCAAGACAGGGCCCCCCGGGGGCACCATATATTTT
D: .; V: TRBV10-3; J: TRBJ2-1; size: .; CDR3: CAISGSPLYNEQFF; DNA: TGTGCCATCAGCGGTTCCCCTCTCTACAATGAGCAGTTCTTC
D: .; V: TRBV7-2; J: TRBJ1-2; size: once; CDR3: CASSPQWGDGYTF; DNA: TGTGCCAGCAGCCCGCAATGGGGAGATGGCTACACCTTC